Shown below are 6 T cell receptor beta chains from a single sample sequenced in a study of shared clonotypes between healthy human individuals. The protocol was immunoSEQ multiplex PCR, while the TCRdb copy is restricted to in-frame clones and leaves out a portion. The profile covers roughly 1,500,000 clones, with approximately 98% appearing a single time and around 0.47% taken by the ten largest. Sequencing used naive CD4+ T cells sorted from blood. Subset described: CD45RA+ positively selected. Receptors were obtained from a man aged 25-45 years in good health.

The chain links TRBV7-3 to TRBJ2-5, with 7 bases fitting TRBD1. J gave up 1 base and V 5 bases, and 1 base lay outside the gene matches. The CDR3 extends over 13 amino acids. The germline gives CDR1 SGHTA, CDR2 FQGTGA. CDR3 loop: CASSEGAQETQYF. The CDR3, as DNA: TGTGCCAGCAGCGAGGGGGCCCAAGAGACCCAGTACTTC.

The CDR3 reads CASSQPLPRDNEQFF. DNA of the CDR3: TGTGCCAGCAGCCAGCCACTCCCCCGGGACAATGAGCAGTTCTTC. The genes are TRBV14 and TRBJ2-1; the D is unclear. The V gene's germline CDR1 is SGHDN and CDR2 FVKESK. The CDR3 loop spans 15 amino acids. V was shortened by 3 bases and J by 5 bases, with 14 bases between the two germline ends.

In DNA form, the CDR3 reads TGCGCCAGCAGCCAAGACGCTAGGGGGGCTCGGGAGACCCAGTACTTC. Translation: CASSQDARGARETQYF. The chain has TRBV4-3 and TRBJ2-5; D may be TRBD1 or TRBD2 (6 bases each). CDR1 and CDR2 from the germline V gene are LGHNA and YSLEER. This CDR3 contains 16 residues. Trimming removed 0 bases from V and 5 bases from J, with 16 bases in between.

The rearrangement joins TRBV5-8 to TRBJ1-5; a possible D gene is TRBD1 (6 bases). The V gene's germline CDR1 is SGHTS and CDR2 YDEGEE. V was clipped by 5 bases and J by 3 bases, with 12 bases between them. CDR3 length: 14 amino acids. The CDR3 protein is CASSPQGFNQPQHF. CDR3 coding DNA: TGTGCCAGCAGTCCACAGGGTTTCAATCAGCCCCAGCATTTT.

The chain is built from TRBV5-1 and TRBJ1-2; the D is unclear. Per the germline V gene, CDR1 is SGHRS and CDR2 is YFSETQ. The CDR3 runs to 15 residues. With 2 bases removed from V and 1 base from J, the gap between germline ends came to 12 bases. The DNA of the CDR3 is TGCGCCAGCAGCTTACCGGCCAGCTATAACTATGGCTACACCTTC. Its protein product is CASSLPASYNYGYTF. The variable domain in full, with the rest retrieved from reference TRBV5-1 and TRBJ1-2, is KAGVTQTPRYLIKTRGQQVTLSCSPISGHRSVSWYQQTPGQGLQFLFEYFSETQRNKGNFPGRFSGRQFSNSRSEMNVSTLELGDSALYLCASSLPASYNYGYTFGSGTRLTVV.

The V gene is TRBV2, the J gene TRBJ2-1; 9 bases are a match to TRBD1. Losses at the gene ends were 1 base for V and 4 bases for J; bases not matched to a gene: 2. Germline CDR1 SNHLY, CDR2 FYNNEI. The CDR3 sequence is 15 residues long. The CDR3 here is CASSEVGQGYNEQFF. The DNA of the CDR3 is TGTGCCAGCAGTGAAGTGGGACAGGGATACAATGAGCAGTTCTTC.